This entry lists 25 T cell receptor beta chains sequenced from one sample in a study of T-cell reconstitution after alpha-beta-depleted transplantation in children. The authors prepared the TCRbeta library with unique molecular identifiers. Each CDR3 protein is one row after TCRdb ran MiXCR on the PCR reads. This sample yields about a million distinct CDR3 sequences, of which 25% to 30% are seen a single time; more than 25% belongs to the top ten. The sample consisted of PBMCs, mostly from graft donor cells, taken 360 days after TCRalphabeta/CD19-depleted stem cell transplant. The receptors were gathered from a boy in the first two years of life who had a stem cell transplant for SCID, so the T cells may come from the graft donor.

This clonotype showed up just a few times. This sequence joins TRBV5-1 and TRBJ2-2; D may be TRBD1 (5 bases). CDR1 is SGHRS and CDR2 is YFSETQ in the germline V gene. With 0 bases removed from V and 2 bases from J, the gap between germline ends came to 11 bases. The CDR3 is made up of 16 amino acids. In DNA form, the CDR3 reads TGCGCCAGCAGCTTGGCCGTGACAGCAAACACCGGGGAGCTGTTTTTT. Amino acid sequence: CASSLAVTANTGELFF.

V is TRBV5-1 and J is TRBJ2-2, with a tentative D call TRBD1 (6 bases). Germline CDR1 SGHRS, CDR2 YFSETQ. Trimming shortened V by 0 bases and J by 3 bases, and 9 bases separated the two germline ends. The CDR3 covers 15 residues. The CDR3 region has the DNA TGCGCCAGCAGCTTGGCGGCAGGGGACACCGGGGAGCTGTTTTTT. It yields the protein CASSLAAGDTGELFF.

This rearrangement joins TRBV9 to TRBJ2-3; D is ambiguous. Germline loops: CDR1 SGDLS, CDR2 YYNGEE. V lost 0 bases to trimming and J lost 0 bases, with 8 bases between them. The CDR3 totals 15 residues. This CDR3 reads CASSVDLGSTDTQYF. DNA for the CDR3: TGTGCCAGCAGCGTAGATCTAGGGAGCACAGATACGCAGTATTTT. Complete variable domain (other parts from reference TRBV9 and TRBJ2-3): DSGVTQTPKHLITATGQRVTLRCSPRSGDLSVYWYQQSLDQGLQFLIQYYNGEERAKGNILERFSAQQFPDLHSELNLSSLELGDSALYFCASSVDLGSTDTQYFGPGTRLTVL.

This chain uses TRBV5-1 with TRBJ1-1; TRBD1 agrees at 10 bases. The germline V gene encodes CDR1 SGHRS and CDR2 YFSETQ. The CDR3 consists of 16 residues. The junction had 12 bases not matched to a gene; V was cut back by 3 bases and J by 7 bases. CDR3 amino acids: CASSWRRDRGDNEAFF. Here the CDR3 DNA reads TGCGCCAGCAGCTGGCGCCGGGACAGGGGAGACAATGAAGCTTTCTTT.

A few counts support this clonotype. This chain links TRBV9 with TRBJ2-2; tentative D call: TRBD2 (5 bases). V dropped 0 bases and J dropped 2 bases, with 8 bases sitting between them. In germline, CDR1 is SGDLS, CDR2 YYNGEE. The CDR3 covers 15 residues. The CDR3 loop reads CASSVGGRNTGELFF. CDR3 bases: TGTGCCAGCAGCGTAGGAGGGCGAAACACCGGGGAGCTGTTTTTT.

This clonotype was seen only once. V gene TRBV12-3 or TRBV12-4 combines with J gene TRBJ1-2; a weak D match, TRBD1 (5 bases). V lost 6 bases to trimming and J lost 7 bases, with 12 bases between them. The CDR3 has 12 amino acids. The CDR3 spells CASSNGHVGYTF. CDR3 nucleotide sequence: TGTGCCAGCAGCAACGGACATGTTGGCTACACCTTC.

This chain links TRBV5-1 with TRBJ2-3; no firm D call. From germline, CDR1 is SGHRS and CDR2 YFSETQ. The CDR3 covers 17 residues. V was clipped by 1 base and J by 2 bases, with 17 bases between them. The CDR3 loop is CASSLPNLGLPTDTQYF. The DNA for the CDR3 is TGCGCCAGCAGCTTGCCCAATCTCGGGTTACCCACAGATACGCAGTATTTT.

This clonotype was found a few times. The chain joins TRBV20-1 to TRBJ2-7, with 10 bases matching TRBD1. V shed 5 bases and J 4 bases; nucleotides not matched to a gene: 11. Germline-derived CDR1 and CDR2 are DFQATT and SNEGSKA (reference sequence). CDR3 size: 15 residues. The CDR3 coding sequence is TGCAGTGCTTCCCAGACAGGGGGCAGAGGGTACGAGCAGTACTTC. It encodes CSASQTGGRGYEQYF.

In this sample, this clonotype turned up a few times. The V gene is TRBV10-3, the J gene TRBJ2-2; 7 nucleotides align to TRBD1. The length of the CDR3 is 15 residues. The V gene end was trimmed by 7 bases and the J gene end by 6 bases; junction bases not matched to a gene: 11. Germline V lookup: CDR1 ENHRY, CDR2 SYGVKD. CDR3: CAIKPDRAGSGELFF. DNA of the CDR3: TGTGCCATCAAACCAGACAGGGCGGGTTCCGGGGAGCTGTTTTTT.

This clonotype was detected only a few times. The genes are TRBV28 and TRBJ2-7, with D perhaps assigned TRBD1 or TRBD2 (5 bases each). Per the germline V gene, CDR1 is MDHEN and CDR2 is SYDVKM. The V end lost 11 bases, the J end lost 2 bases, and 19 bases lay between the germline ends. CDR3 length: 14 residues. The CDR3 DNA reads TGTGCCTCCTCAGGGTCCTCGGGACCCTACGAGCAGTACTTC. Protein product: CASSGSSGPYEQYF.

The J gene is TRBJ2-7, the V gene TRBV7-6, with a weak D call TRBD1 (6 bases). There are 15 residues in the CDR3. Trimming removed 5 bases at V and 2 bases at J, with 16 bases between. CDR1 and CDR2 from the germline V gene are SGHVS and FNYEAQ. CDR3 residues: CASSPVTGNTYEQYF. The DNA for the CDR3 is TGTGCCAGCAGCCCTGTGACAGGTAACACCTACGAGCAGTACTTC.

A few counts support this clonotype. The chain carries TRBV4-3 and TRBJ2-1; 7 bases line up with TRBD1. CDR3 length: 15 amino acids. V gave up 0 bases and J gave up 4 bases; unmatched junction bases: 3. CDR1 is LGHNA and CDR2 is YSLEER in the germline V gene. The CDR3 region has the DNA TGCGCCAGCAGCCAAGAGGCAGGGGGATACAATGAGCAGTTCTTC. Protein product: CASSQEAGGYNEQFF.

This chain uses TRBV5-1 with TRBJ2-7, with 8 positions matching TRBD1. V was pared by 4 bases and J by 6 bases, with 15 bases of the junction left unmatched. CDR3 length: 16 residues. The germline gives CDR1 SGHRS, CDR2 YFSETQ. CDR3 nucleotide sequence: TGCGCCAGCAGCCCCTGGACAGGGATCGCGGTCTCCGAGCAGTACTTC. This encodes CASSPWTGIAVSEQYF.

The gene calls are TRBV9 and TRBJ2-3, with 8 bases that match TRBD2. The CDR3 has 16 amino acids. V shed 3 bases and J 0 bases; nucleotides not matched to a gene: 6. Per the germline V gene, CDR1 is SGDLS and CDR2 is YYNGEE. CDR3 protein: CASSALAGGSTDTQYF. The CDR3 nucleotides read TGTGCCAGCAGCGCTCTGGCGGGGGGAAGCACAGATACGCAGTATTTT.

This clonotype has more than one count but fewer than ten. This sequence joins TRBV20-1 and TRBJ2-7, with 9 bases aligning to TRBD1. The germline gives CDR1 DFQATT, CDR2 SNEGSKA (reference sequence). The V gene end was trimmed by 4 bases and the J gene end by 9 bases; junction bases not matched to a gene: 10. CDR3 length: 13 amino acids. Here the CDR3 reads CSATLQGAVPQYF. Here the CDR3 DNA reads TGCAGTGCTACACTACAGGGGGCGGTCCCGCAGTACTTC.

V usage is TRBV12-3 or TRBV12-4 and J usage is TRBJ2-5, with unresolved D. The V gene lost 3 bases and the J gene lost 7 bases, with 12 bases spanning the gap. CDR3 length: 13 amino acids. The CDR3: CASSFVIPGTQYF. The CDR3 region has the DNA TGTGCCAGCAGTTTTGTGATACCAGGGACCCAGTACTTC.

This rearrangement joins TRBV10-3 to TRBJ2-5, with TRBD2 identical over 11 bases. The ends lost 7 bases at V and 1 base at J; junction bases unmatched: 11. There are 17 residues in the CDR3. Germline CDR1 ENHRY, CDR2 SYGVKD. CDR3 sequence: CAIKAGGTSGFQETQYF. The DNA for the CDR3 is TGTGCCATCAAGGCAGGCGGGACTAGCGGCTTCCAAGAGACCCAGTACTTC.

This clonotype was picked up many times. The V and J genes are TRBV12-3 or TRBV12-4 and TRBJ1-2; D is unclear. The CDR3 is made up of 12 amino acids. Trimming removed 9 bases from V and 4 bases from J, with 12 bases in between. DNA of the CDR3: TGTGCCAGTCTTACCGACGGCTATGGCTACACCTTC. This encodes CASLTDGYGYTF.

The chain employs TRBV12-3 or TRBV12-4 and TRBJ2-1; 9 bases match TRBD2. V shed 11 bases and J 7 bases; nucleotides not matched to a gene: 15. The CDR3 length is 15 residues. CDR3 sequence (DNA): TGTGCCCGCAAAGCGGCGGGGGGGGTAAAGAATGAGCAGTTCTTC. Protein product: CARKAAGGVKNEQFF.

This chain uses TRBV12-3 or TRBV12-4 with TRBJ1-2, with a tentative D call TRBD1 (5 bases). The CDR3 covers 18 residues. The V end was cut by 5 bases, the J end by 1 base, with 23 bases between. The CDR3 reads CASSPPGLGVRLNYGYTF. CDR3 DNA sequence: TGTGCCAGCAGTCCCCCCGGGCTAGGGGTGCGCCTTAACTATGGCTACACCTTC.

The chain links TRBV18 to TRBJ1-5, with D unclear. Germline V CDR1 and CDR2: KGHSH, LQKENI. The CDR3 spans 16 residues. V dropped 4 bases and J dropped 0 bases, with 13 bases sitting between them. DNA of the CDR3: TGTGCCAGCTCACGTCTACCGGACCTTAGCAATCAGCCCCAGCATTTT. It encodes CASSRLPDLSNQPQHF.

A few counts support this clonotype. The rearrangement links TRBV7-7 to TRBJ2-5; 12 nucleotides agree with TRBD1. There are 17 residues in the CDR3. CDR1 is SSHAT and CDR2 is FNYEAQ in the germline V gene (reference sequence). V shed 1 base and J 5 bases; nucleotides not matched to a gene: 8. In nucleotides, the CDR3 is TGTGCCAGCAGCTTAGGAGGGACAGGGGGCCGTGGGGAGACCCAGTACTTC. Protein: CASSLGGTGGRGETQYF.

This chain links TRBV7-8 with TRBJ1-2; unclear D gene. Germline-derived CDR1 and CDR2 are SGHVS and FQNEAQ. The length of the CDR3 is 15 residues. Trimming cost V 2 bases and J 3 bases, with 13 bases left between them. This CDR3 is CASSLIGNLYYGYTF. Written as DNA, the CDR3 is TGTGCCAGCAGCTTAATTGGAAATCTTTACTATGGCTACACCTTC.

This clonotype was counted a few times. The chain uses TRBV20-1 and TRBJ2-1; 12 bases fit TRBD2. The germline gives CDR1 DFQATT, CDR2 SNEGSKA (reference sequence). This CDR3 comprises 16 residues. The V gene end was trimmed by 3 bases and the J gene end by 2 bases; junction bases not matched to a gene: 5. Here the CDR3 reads CSARRLAGGTYNEQFF. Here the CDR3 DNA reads TGCAGTGCTAGGCGGCTAGCGGGGGGGACCTACAATGAGCAGTTCTTC.

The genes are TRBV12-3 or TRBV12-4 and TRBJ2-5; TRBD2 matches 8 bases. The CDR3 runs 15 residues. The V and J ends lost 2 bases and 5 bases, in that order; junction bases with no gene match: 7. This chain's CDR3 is CASSLRLAGMETQYF. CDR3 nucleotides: TGTGCCAGCAGTTTAAGGCTAGCGGGCATGGAGACCCAGTACTTC.